The 17 T cell receptor beta chains reported below all come from one sample, sequenced in a study of CXCR3 chemokines and chemotherapy response in bladder cancer. In TCRdb, the PCR reads were re-called with MiXCR into one record per CDR3 protein. This repertoire shows about 12,000 distinct CDR3 sequences, around 12% found once; its top ten account for roughly 26%. Collection took place from a patient whose treatment included neoadjuvant chemotherapy. The source is a human donor with bladder cancer that did not respond to neoadjuvant chemotherapy.

The V call is TRBV7-3, the J call TRBJ1-2, with D tentatively TRBD1 (6 bases). The CDR3 has 14 amino acids. Trimming took 5 bases from V and 0 from J, leaving 10 bases between them. Germline CDR1 is SGHTA and CDR2 is FQGTGA. The CDR3: CASSPTGANYGYTF. DNA for the CDR3: TGTGCCAGCAGCCCGACAGGAGCTAACTATGGCTACACCTTC.

The V gene is TRBV7-2, the J gene TRBJ2-4, with 12 bases aligning to TRBD2. The V gene's germline CDR1 is SGHTA and CDR2 FQGNSA. V gave up 5 bases and J gave up 0 bases; unmatched junction bases: 8. This CDR3 has 18 residues. The CDR3 region has the DNA TGTGCCAGCAGCCACAGACTAGCGGGGGCCCTAGCCAAAAACATTCAGTACTTC. Protein sequence: CASSHRLAGALAKNIQYF.

Many counts were recorded for this clonotype. This chain uses TRBV6-1 with TRBJ1-5; the D is unclear. V lost 1 base to trimming and J lost 4 bases, with 11 bases between them. Germline lookup yields CDR1 MNHNS and CDR2 SASEGT. The CDR3 covers 15 residues. The CDR3 nucleotides are TGTGCCAGCAGTGAAGATCAAAGTACTAATCAGCCCCAGCATTTT. Residues: CASSEDQSTNQPQHF.

This clonotype came up many times. V usage is TRBV7-9 and J usage is TRBJ2-1; 7 nucleotides agree with TRBD2. Germline CDR1 is SEHNR and CDR2 is FQNEAQ (reference sequence). This CDR3 has 16 amino acids. The ends lost 2 bases at V and 4 bases at J; junction bases unmatched: 8. This CDR3 is CASSLSLAEVYNEQFF. The CDR3 DNA sequence: TGTGCCAGCAGCTTATCTCTAGCGGAAGTGTACAATGAGCAGTTCTTC.

This clonotype was picked up many times. The gene calls are TRBV5-4 and TRBJ2-5; 7 nucleotides line up with TRBD1. Looked up from germline, CDR1 is SGHNT and CDR2 is YYREEE (reference sequence). The ends lost 4 bases at V and 5 bases at J; junction bases unmatched: 5. The CDR3 covers 13 residues. CDR3 sequence (DNA): TGTGCCAGCAGCCACGACAGGGACGAGACCCAGTACTTC. This encodes CASSHDRDETQYF.

This clonotype is medium-sized (0.01 to 0.1%) in the sample. The rearrangement joins TRBV24-1 to TRBJ2-5, with TRBD1 as a possible D gene (6 bases). The length of the CDR3 is 14 residues. Germline CDR1 reads KGHDR; CDR2 reads SFDVKD. With 5 bases removed from V and 5 bases from J, the gap between germline ends came to 14 bases. CDR3 nucleotide sequence: TGTGCCACCAGTGGCTCAGGGGTCGCGGAGACCCAGTACTTC. Its protein product is CATSGSGVAETQYF.

Ten or more counts support this clonotype. CDR3 protein: CASSYSRQPMNTEAFF. In nucleotides, the CDR3 is TGTGCCAGCAGTTACTCGAGGCAGCCCATGAACACTGAAGCTTTCTTT. The chain has TRBV6-2 or TRBV6-3 and TRBJ1-1; D unclear. Trimming cost V 0 bases and J 0 bases, with 11 bases left between them. The CDR3 has 16 amino acids. Germline V gives CDR1 MNHEY, CDR2 SVGEGT.

This clonotype is labeled medium-sized (0.01 to 0.1%). The gene calls are TRBV6-6 and TRBJ2-3; D is unresolved. Trimming removed 0 bases from V and 3 bases from J, with 7 bases in between. Germline V CDR1 and CDR2: MNHNY, SVGAGI (reference sequence). This CDR3 contains 14 residues. This CDR3 is CASSYSDGTDTQYF. The CDR3 DNA sequence: TGTGCCAGCAGTTACTCCGACGGGACAGATACGCAGTATTTT.

Many counts were recorded for this clonotype. The rearrangement links TRBV6-6 to TRBJ2-7; D not resolved. There are 12 residues in the CDR3. CDR1 and CDR2 from the germline V gene are MNHNY and SVGAGI (reference sequence). The V end was cut by 6 bases, the J end by 4 bases, with 10 bases between. CDR3 sequence reads: CASSLTPYEQYF. CDR3 bases: TGTGCCAGCAGCCTAACACCGTACGAGCAGTACTTC.

Ten or more counts support this clonotype. The chain has TRBV13 and TRBJ1-1; TRBD1 might be the D (6 bases). This CDR3 is built from 14 residues. From germline, CDR1 is PRHDT and CDR2 FYEKMQ (reference sequence). Between the trimmed V and J ends, which lost 5 bases and 0 bases, there was a span of 10 bases. The CDR3 DNA reads as TGTGCCAGCAGCCCAAGACAGGTGAACACTGAAGCTTTCTTT. Protein: CASSPRQVNTEAFF.

By frequency in the sample, this clonotype is medium-sized. The rearrangement links TRBV27 to TRBJ1-2; 7 bases are a match to TRBD1. Germline V gene sequence: CDR1 MNHEY, CDR2 SMNVEV (reference sequence). The CDR3 loop spans 13 amino acids. The V and J ends lost 5 bases and 4 bases, in that order; junction bases with no gene match: 4. The CDR3 region is CASSPGTVYGYTF. CDR3 bases: TGTGCCAGCAGTCCCGGGACAGTCTATGGCTACACCTTC.

This clonotype was counted a single time. The chain joins TRBV2 to TRBJ1-1; 8 nucleotides line up with TRBD1. The junction had 10 bases not matched to a gene; V was cut back by 7 bases and J by 3 bases. Germline CDR1 reads SNHLY; CDR2 reads FYNNEI. This CDR3 has 15 residues. The CDR3 loop reads CASTWKTGEYTEAFF. For the CDR3, the DNA is TGTGCCAGCACGTGGAAGACAGGGGAGTACACTGAAGCTTTCTTT.

Ten or more counts support this clonotype. V gene TRBV5-4 combines with J gene TRBJ2-3; D unclear. The CDR3 has 15 amino acids. Trimming shortened V by 0 bases and J by 3 bases, and 11 bases separated the two germline ends. The germline gives CDR1 SGHNT, CDR2 YYREEE (reference sequence). The CDR3 region has the DNA TGTGCCAGCAGCTTGGGTCGGATGCTGACAGATACGCAGTATTTT. It yields the protein CASSLGRMLTDTQYF.

The rearrangement links TRBV12-3 or TRBV12-4 to TRBJ2-5; D not resolved. V dropped 3 bases and J dropped 5 bases, with 10 bases sitting between them. The CDR3 spans 13 residues. Here the CDR3 DNA reads TGTGCCAGCAGTTTCCCCAACGGGGAGACCCAGTACTTC. It translates to CASSFPNGETQYF.

This clonotype was recorded at least ten times. The CDR3 protein is CASSPPGSGTFFNEQFF. DNA of the CDR3: TGTGCCAGCTCACCACCGGGTAGCGGAACCTTCTTTAATGAGCAGTTCTTC. V and J are TRBV18 and TRBJ2-1, with D perhaps TRBD2 (6 bases). In germline, CDR1 is KGHSH, CDR2 LQKENI. The CDR3 runs to 17 residues. Trimming removed 0 bases from V and 7 bases from J, with 19 bases in between.

A remark on this clonotype: A far larger clone differs by one base, so this is likely a read error. V and J are TRBV6-1 and TRBJ2-1; possibly TRBD2 for D (6 bases). V lost 9 bases and J lost 10, with 19 bases in between. Germline CDR1 and CDR2: MNHNS and SASEGT. This CDR3 region has 13 residues. The CDR3 DNA reads TGTGCCAGTTTACCGGGACTCCTTCTCGAGCAGTTCTTC. Translation: CASLPGLLLEQFF.

By share, this clonotype ranks as medium-sized. The chain employs TRBV6-1 and TRBJ1-2; 8 positions agree with TRBD1. Trimming at V came to 5 bases and at J to 0 bases, leaving 5 bases not matched to a gene. The germline V gene encodes CDR1 MNHNS and CDR2 SASEGT. The length of the CDR3 is 15 residues. Here the CDR3 reads CASSMQGAPNYGYTF. CDR3 DNA: TGTGCCAGCAGTATGCAGGGGGCCCCTAACTATGGCTACACCTTC.